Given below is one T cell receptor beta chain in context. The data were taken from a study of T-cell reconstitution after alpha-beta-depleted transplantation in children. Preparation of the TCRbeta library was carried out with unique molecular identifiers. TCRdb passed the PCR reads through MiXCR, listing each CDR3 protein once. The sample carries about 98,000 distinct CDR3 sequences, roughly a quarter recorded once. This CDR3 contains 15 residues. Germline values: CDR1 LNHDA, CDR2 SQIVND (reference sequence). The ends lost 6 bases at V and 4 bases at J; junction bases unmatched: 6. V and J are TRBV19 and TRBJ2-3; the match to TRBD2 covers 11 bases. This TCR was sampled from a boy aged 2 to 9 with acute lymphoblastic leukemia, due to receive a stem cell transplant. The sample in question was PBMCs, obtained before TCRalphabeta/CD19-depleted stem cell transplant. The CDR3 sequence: CASSGTSGGPDTQYF. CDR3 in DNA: TGTGCCAGTAGCGGTACTAGCGGGGGACCAGATACGCAGTATTTT.